This T cell receptor (beta chain) was profiled in a study of cytomegalovirus exposure and HLA in healthy donors. V lost 0 bases to trimming and J lost 0 bases, with 13 bases between them. CDR3 size: 17 residues. CDR1 SGHRS and CDR2 YFSETQ come from the germline V gene. Researchers ran the PCR with 60 Vbeta and 13 Jbeta primers. Using immunoSEQ multiplex PCR, the repertoire was profiled, and TCRdb retains in-frame clones only, with some absent. The sample records more than 80,000 clones, 60% to 85% being singletons. The V gene is TRBV5-1, the J gene TRBJ1-5; D possibly corresponds to TRBD1 (5 bases). Input material: PBMCs. This sequence originates from a male donor in good health and CMV-seropositive. The CDR3 is CASSLAGGVYSNQPQHF. The DNA of the CDR3 is TGCGCCAGCAGCTTGGCCGGGGGGGTTTATAGCAATCAGCCCCAGCATTTT. Combining the CDR3 with reference TRBV5-1 and TRBJ1-5 gives the whole variable domain KAGVTQTPRYLIKTRGQQVTLSCSPISGHRSVSWYQQTPGQGLQFLFEYFSETQRNKGNFPGRFSGRQFSNSRSEMNVSTLELGDSALYLCASSLAGGVYSNQPQHFGDGTRLSIL.